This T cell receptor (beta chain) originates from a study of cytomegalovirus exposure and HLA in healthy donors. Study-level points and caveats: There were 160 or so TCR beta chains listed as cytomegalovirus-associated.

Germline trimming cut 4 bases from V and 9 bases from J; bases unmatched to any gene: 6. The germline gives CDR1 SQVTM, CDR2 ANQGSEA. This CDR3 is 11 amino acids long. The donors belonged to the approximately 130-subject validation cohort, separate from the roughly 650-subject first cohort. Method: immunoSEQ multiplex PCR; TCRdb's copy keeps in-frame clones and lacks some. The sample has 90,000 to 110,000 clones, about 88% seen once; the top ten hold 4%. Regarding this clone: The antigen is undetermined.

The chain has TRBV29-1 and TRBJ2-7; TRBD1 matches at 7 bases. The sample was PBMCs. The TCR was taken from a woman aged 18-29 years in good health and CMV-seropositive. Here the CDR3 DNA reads TGCAGCGTTGGAGGGGACAGCTGGCAGTACTTC. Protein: CSVGGDSWQYF.